One and the same sample provided the 30 T cell receptor beta chains below, sequenced in a study of T-cell memory formation after mild COVID-19. TCRdb recomputed calls from the 5' RACE reads with MiXCR, one row per CDR3 protein. Of some 160,000 distinct CDR3 sequences detected, less than 40% appear once; the ten largest clones hold more than 10%. The sequenced sample consisted of PBMCs or a T cell subset sorted from them (not recorded which). Receptor source: an adult woman who had mild COVID-19 (a few samples of this study predate the infection). Cell type and time point are not known.

This clonotype has more than one count but fewer than ten. The chain is built from TRBV12-3 or TRBV12-4 and TRBJ1-2, with D unresolved. This CDR3 has 15 residues. V lost 6 bases and J 3 bases, leaving 17 bases between the germline ends. The CDR3 nucleotides are TGTGCCAGCAGCCGGAGGCGGGATTGGGACTATGGCTACACCTTC. Translating it yields CASSRRRDWDYGYTF.

This clonotype was observed at least ten times. The J gene is TRBJ1-1, the V gene TRBV15; D is perhaps TRBD1 (5 bases). From germline, CDR1 is LNHNV and CDR2 YYDKDF (reference sequence). V was cut by 3 bases and J by 1 base, with 9 bases left in between. CDR3 length: 14 amino acids. CDR3 bases: TGTGCCACCAGCAGCGACAGAGAGAACACTGAAGCTTTCTTT. Residues: CATSSDRENTEAFF.

This clonotype was counted between two and nine times. The rearrangement joins TRBV5-1 to TRBJ2-7; 8 nucleotides line up with TRBD1. Per the germline V gene, CDR1 is SGHRS and CDR2 is YFSETQ. The junction had 5 bases not matched to a gene; V was cut back by 3 bases and J by 3 bases. The CDR3 length is 14 residues. The CDR3 loop is CASSYADRGYEQYF. CDR3 in DNA: TGCGCCAGCAGCTACGCAGACAGGGGCTACGAGCAGTACTTC.

The table lists this clonotype with a few counts. The chain is built from TRBV2 and TRBJ2-3, with D perhaps TRBD2 (6 bases). The V gene lost 2 bases and the J gene lost 5 bases, with 14 bases spanning the gap. The germline V gene encodes CDR1 SNHLY and CDR2 FYNNEI. The CDR3 is 15 amino acids. CDR3 sequence reads: CASSEWVMEGDTQYF. The CDR3 DNA reads TGTGCCAGCAGTGAATGGGTTATGGAGGGAGATACGCAGTATTTT.

This clonotype was observed a few times. This rearrangement joins TRBV4-2 to TRBJ2-7; D unclear. Germline V CDR1 and CDR2: LGHNA, YNFKEQ. This CDR3 is 14 amino acids long. Trimming stripped 0 bases from V and 3 bases from J, with 9 bases between. The CDR3 region has the DNA TGTGCCAGCAGCCAAGATGAGGAAGGCTACGAGCAGTACTTC. Residues: CASSQDEEGYEQYF.

There are a few counts of this clonotype. The chain has TRBV3-1 and TRBJ2-7; 7 nucleotides align to TRBD2. This CDR3 is built from 15 residues. V dropped 3 bases and J dropped 3; count of bases not matched to a gene: 8. The V gene's germline CDR1 is LGHDT and CDR2 YNNKEL (reference sequence). This CDR3 reads CASSQAAGDFYEQYF. The CDR3 coding sequence is TGTGCCAGCAGCCAGGCTGCGGGGGACTTCTACGAGCAGTACTTC.

The chain is built from TRBV4-1 and TRBJ1-2, with 9 positions matching TRBD1. J was trimmed by 4 bases and V by 1 base; bases with no gene match: 4. The CDR3 runs to 15 residues. The germline gives CDR1 MGHRA, CDR2 YSYEKL. CDR3 nucleotides: TGCGCCAGCAGCCAAGGGACAGGGGAACCCTATGGCTACACCTTC. Translation gives CASSQGTGEPYGYTF.

The J gene is TRBJ2-5, the V gene TRBV7-6; 12 nucleotides line up with TRBD2. V lost 3 bases to trimming and J lost 2 bases; unmatched junction nucleotides: 4. From germline, CDR1 is SGHVS and CDR2 FNYEAQ. CDR3 length: 16 residues. The CDR3, as DNA: TGTGCCAGCAGCTTTGTCGGACTAGCGGGACAAGAGACCCAGTACTTC. As protein: CASSFVGLAGQETQYF.

This clonotype appeared once. The rearrangement joins TRBV6-4 to TRBJ2-1; TRBD2 aligns across 15 bases. The CDR3 length is 12 residues. Trimming took 9 bases from V and 11 from J; bases not matched to a gene: 2. Germline CDR1 reads MRHNA; CDR2 reads SNTAGT. In DNA form, the CDR3 reads TGTGCCAGTGGACTAGCGGGGGGGCAGCAGTTCTTC. Translated, it gives CASGLAGGQQFF.

This chain uses TRBV12-3 or TRBV12-4 with TRBJ1-1; D is perhaps TRBD1 (6 bases). The CDR3 loop spans 16 amino acids. Trimming stripped 0 bases from V and 0 bases from J, with 11 bases between. CDR3 protein: CASSLAFGQLNTEAFF. CDR3 bases: TGTGCCAGCAGTTTAGCCTTTGGACAGCTGAACACTGAAGCTTTCTTT.

This clonotype has only one observation. V is TRBV5-1 and J is TRBJ2-7; possibly TRBD1 for D (5 bases). V lost 0 bases and J 3 bases, leaving 10 bases between the germline ends. Germline assignment: CDR1 SGHRS and CDR2 YFSETQ. The CDR3 is made up of 14 amino acids. The chain's CDR3 is CASSLEVRDYEQYF. In DNA form, the CDR3 reads TGCGCCAGCAGCTTGGAGGTCAGGGACTACGAGCAGTACTTC. Supplemented by reference TRBV5-1 and TRBJ2-7, the full variable domain reads KAGVTQTPRYLIKTRGQQVTLSCSPISGHRSVSWYQQTPGQGLQFLFEYFSETQRNKGNFPGRFSGRQFSNSRSEMNVSTLELGDSALYLCASSLEVRDYEQYFGPGTRLTVT.

This clonotype was detected a few times. This chain joins TRBV29-1 and TRBJ1-2; D possibly corresponds to TRBD1 (6 bases). The ends were cut back, 5 bases at V and 0 bases at J, with 10 bases in the middle. The CDR3 has 13 amino acids. CDR1 is SQVTM, CDR2 ANQGSEA, per germline. The CDR3 nucleotides are TGCAGCGTTACCAGGGGAGCTAACTATGGCTACACCTTC. Translation gives CSVTRGANYGYTF. The variable domain in full, completed from reference TRBV29-1 and TRBJ1-2, reads SAVISQKPSRDICQRGTSLTIQCQVDSQVTMMFWYRQQPGQSLTLIATANQGSEATYESGFVIDKFPISRPNLTFSTLTVSNMSPEDSSIYLCSVTRGANYGYTFGSGTRLTVV.

The chain carries TRBV6-5 and TRBJ2-5; weak D call: TRBD1 (6 bases). The germline V gene has CDR1 MNHEY and CDR2 SVGAGI. The V gene lost 5 bases and the J gene lost 5 bases, with 15 bases spanning the gap. The CDR3 length is 14 residues. The CDR3 reads CASSTITGMETQYF. The CDR3 DNA is TGTGCCAGCAGTACTATAACAGGGATGGAGACCCAGTACTTC.

This clonotype was seen once. The chain couples TRBV27 to TRBJ1-3, with a weak D call TRBD1 (5 bases). The germline CDR1 and CDR2 sequences are MNHEY and SMNVEV (reference sequence). Trimming shortened V by 5 bases and J by 4 bases, and 18 bases separated the two germline ends. The CDR3 extends over 16 amino acids. The CDR3 coding sequence is TGTGCCAGCAGTCCTAGTGGGGCCCTGGGAGGAAACACCATATATTTT. Translation: CASSPSGALGGNTIYF.

This clonotype was seen a few times. The genes are TRBV7-3 and TRBJ1-5; perhaps TRBD1 as D (6 bases). Germline V CDR1 and CDR2: SGHTA, FQGTGA. Trimming removed 5 bases from V and 8 bases from J, with 19 bases in between. CDR3 length: 15 amino acids. CDR3 sequence: CASSPGRRGGEPQHF. In DNA form, the CDR3 reads TGTGCCAGCAGCCCTGGCCGCAGGGGCGGTGAGCCCCAGCATTTT.

This clonotype has a handful of counts. The V gene is TRBV29-1, the J gene TRBJ2-5; D may be TRBD1 (7 bases). Germline values: CDR1 SQVTM, CDR2 ANQGSEA. V lost 0 bases to trimming and J lost 7 bases, with 21 bases between them. This CDR3 has 16 amino acids. In DNA, the CDR3 is TGCAGCGTTGAAGATCTAAATATTGGGACAGCGGGGACCCAGTACTTC. Translation: CSVEDLNIGTAGTQYF.

This clonotype was observed a handful of times. The genes are TRBV20-1 and TRBJ2-7; 9 bases are a match to TRBD1. J was trimmed by 9 bases and V by 6 bases; bases with no gene match: 12. Germline V gives CDR1 DFQATT, CDR2 SNEGSKA (reference sequence). CDR3 length equals 13 residues. CDR3 bases: TGCAGTGCCAAGGACAGGGGAAAGACGCGGCAGTACTTC. The encoded protein is CSAKDRGKTRQYF.

The rearrangement joins TRBV7-9 to TRBJ2-1; the match to TRBD1 covers 11 bases. CDR1 SEHNR and CDR2 FQNEAQ come from the germline V gene (reference sequence). The CDR3 sequence is 16 residues long. V was pared by 5 bases and J by 4 bases, with 7 bases of the junction left unmatched. The CDR3 coding sequence is TGTGCCAGCAGCGGACAGGGGGCAACACTTTACAATGAGCAGTTCTTC. It is translated as CASSGQGATLYNEQFF.

This clonotype was counted only a few times. The rearrangement links TRBV5-1 to TRBJ2-3, with no clear D. The CDR3 runs to 15 residues. CDR1 and CDR2 (germline): SGHRS, YFSETQ. V was pared by 0 bases and J by 0 bases, with 8 bases between. CDR3 protein: CASSLVGRSTDTQYF. DNA of the CDR3: TGCGCCAGCAGCTTGGTTGGCAGGAGCACAGATACGCAGTATTTT.

The table lists this clonotype with a few counts. V and J are TRBV5-6 and TRBJ2-2, with D perhaps TRBD2 (5 bases). This CDR3 has 13 residues. Trimming left V 5 bases short and J 9 bases short, with 14 bases between. Germline CDR1 reads SGHDT; CDR2 reads YYEEEE. The CDR3 spells CASRVRGVRELFF. CDR3 sequence (DNA): TGTGCCAGCAGGGTCCGGGGAGTTCGGGAGCTGTTTTTT.

The J gene is TRBJ2-3, the V gene TRBV5-1; the D gene is possibly TRBD2 (6 bases). Germline CDR1 SGHRS, CDR2 YFSETQ. The CDR3 totals 15 residues. Between the trimmed V and J ends, which lost 3 bases and 5 bases, there was a span of 16 bases. In DNA form, the CDR3 reads TGCGCCAGCAGCTCCCAGGGAGGCGGGGTAGATACGCAGTATTTT. Residues: CASSSQGGGVDTQYF.

This clonotype has more than one count but fewer than ten. The chain combines TRBV6-5 with TRBJ1-1, with D unclear. The CDR3 consists of 16 residues. Germline V gives CDR1 MNHEY, CDR2 SVGAGI. The V end lost 2 bases, the J end lost 3 bases, and 16 bases lay between the germline ends. In DNA, the CDR3 is TGTGCCAGCAGTTACGGTGACCCCGGTGGGCACACTGAAGCTTTCTTT. Protein product: CASSYGDPGGHTEAFF.

This clonotype was observed a handful of times. The chain couples TRBV15 to TRBJ2-7, with a tentative D call TRBD1 (5 bases). CDR3 length equals 14 residues. Germline V gene lookup returns CDR1 LNHNV and CDR2 YYDKDF (reference sequence). Trimming removed 0 bases from V and 5 bases from J, with 11 bases in between. CDR3: CATSRDVGPNEQYF. The CDR3 DNA reads TGTGCCACCAGCAGAGATGTGGGGCCCAACGAGCAGTACTTC.

This clonotype was seen a few times. The chain couples TRBV7-2 to TRBJ2-1, with 11 bases aligning to TRBD2. V dropped 2 bases and J dropped 5; count of bases not matched to a gene: 2. CDR1 is SGHTA, CDR2 FQGNSA, per germline. CDR3 length equals 15 residues. This CDR3 reads CASSLSSGRHNEQFF. As DNA, the CDR3 is TGTGCCAGCAGCTTATCTAGCGGGAGGCACAATGAGCAGTTCTTC. Drawing the rest from reference TRBV7-2 and TRBJ2-1, the complete variable domain is GAGVSQSPSNKVTEKGKDVELRCDPISGHTALYWYRQSLGQGLEFLIYFQGNSAPDKSGLPSDRFSAERTGGSVSTLTIQRTQQEDSAVYLCASSLSSGRHNEQFFGPGTRLTVL.

V is TRBV5-6 and J is TRBJ1-2; 10 nucleotides line up with TRBD1. The CDR3 has 16 amino acids. Germline CDR1 and CDR2: SGHDT and YYEEEE. V lost 3 bases to trimming and J lost 5 bases; unmatched junction nucleotides: 10. The CDR3 DNA follows: TGTGCCAGCAGCTCCCGGGACAGGGGCCCGTGGTATGGCTACACCTTC. Translating it yields CASSSRDRGPWYGYTF.

This clonotype showed up just once. The V call is TRBV6-1, the J call TRBJ1-1; maybe TRBD1 (5 bases). The germline gives CDR1 MNHNS, CDR2 SASEGT. V gave up 4 bases and J gave up 6 bases, with 12 bases separating them. This CDR3 has 13 residues. The CDR3 loop reads CASSAGLLPEAFF. CDR3 DNA sequence: TGTGCCAGCAGTGCGGGACTGCTACCTGAAGCTTTCTTT.

The sample holds a few counts of this clonotype. This rearrangement joins TRBV20-1 to TRBJ1-1, with D tentatively TRBD1 (6 bases). This CDR3 is built from 14 residues. Germline values: CDR1 DFQATT, CDR2 SNEGSKA (reference sequence). V was trimmed by 5 bases and J by 0 bases, leaving 13 bases between them. The CDR3 sequence is CSAGGRSMNTEAFF. Here the CDR3 DNA reads TGCAGTGCTGGGGGCAGATCTATGAACACTGAAGCTTTCTTT.

This clonotype was counted only a few times. This chain joins TRBV3-1 and TRBJ2-3; TRBD2 matches 7 bases. V lost 4 bases to trimming and J lost 0 bases; unmatched junction nucleotides: 7. From germline, CDR1 is LGHDT and CDR2 YNNKEL (reference sequence). The CDR3 has 16 residues. The CDR3 sequence: CASSRVAGQSTDTQYF. The CDR3 DNA sequence: TGTGCCAGCAGCCGGGTAGCGGGCCAAAGCACAGATACGCAGTATTTT.

This clonotype was picked up a small number of times. The V gene is TRBV24-1, the J gene TRBJ1-2; D ambiguous. The V end was cut by 1 base, the J end by 2 bases, with 13 bases between. The length of the CDR3 is 16 residues. The germline CDR1 and CDR2 sequences are KGHDR and SFDVKD. The CDR3 sequence: CATSDFSTAGNYGYTF. The CDR3 coding sequence is TGTGCCACCAGTGATTTCAGTACCGCAGGAAACTATGGCTACACCTTC.

The rearrangement links TRBV10-3 to TRBJ2-1; weak D call: TRBD1 (6 bases). The CDR3 has 12 residues. The V end lost 10 bases, the J end lost 4 bases, and 11 bases lay between the germline ends. Germline lookup yields CDR1 ENHRY and CDR2 SYGVKD. The CDR3 region is CATRQGYNEQFF. CDR3 nucleotides: TGTGCCACTCGCCAGGGGTACAATGAGCAGTTCTTC.